Listed here are 25 T cell receptor beta chains from one sample, sequenced in a study of patients and donors after allogeneic stem cell transplantation. TCRdb fed the RT-PCR reads into MiXCR, producing one record per CDR3 protein. The table includes under 200,000 distinct CDR3 sequences, approximately 28% detected once. The sample comprised blood, either unsorted or a sorted T cell fraction (not recorded which). Every receptor here comes from a human donor who was either an allogeneic HSCT recipient or a stem cell or donor lymphocyte infusion donor (not recorded which). It is not recorded whose cells these are; they may come from a transplant donor.

This clonotype was picked up many times. CDR3 nucleotides: TGTGCCAGCAGTTACGGGGGTTACAATCAGCCCCAGCATTTT. Its translation is CASSYGGYNQPQHF. The rearrangement links TRBV6-2 or TRBV6-3 to TRBJ1-5; D is possibly TRBD1 (5 bases). Germline loops: CDR1 MNHEY, CDR2 SVGEGT. The CDR3 is 14 residues long. The V end lost 2 bases, the J end lost 3 bases, and 8 bases lay between the germline ends.

The CDR3 nucleotides are TGTGCCAGCAGCTTAACGCATGTCGAGCAGTACTTC. Translating it yields CASSLTHVEQYF. V and J are TRBV7-9 and TRBJ2-7; D not certain. This CDR3 spans 12 amino acids. Between the trimmed V and J ends, which lost 2 bases and 6 bases, there was a span of 8 bases. Germline V CDR1 and CDR2: SEHNR, FQNEAQ (reference sequence).

The gene calls are TRBV6-2 or TRBV6-3 and TRBJ1-1; no firm D call. This CDR3 has 17 residues. The germline V and J ends were trimmed by 5 bases and 2 bases, with 21 bases remaining between them. Germline CDR1 and CDR2: MNHEY and SVGEGT. The CDR3: CASSTIPGSESNTEAFF. Written as DNA, the CDR3 is TGTGCCAGCAGTACAATCCCTGGGAGCGAAAGTAACACTGAAGCTTTCTTT.

The rearrangement uses TRBV28 and TRBJ1-5; D uncertain. V was clipped by 3 bases and J by 2 bases, with 8 bases between them. From germline, CDR1 is MDHEN and CDR2 SYDVKM. There are 14 residues in the CDR3. The CDR3 DNA is TGTGCCAGCAGTTTGCGGTACGGCAATCAGCCCCAGCATTTT. It yields the protein CASSLRYGNQPQHF.

V gene TRBV6-1 combines with J gene TRBJ2-7, with a tentative D call TRBD1 (7 bases). Germline values: CDR1 MNHNS, CDR2 SASEGT. This CDR3 has 13 amino acids. V gave up 6 bases and J gave up 0 bases, with 9 bases separating them. The CDR3 DNA sequence: TGTGCCAGCAGGCGGGACAGCTCCTACGAGCAGTACTTC. Translating it yields CASRRDSSYEQYF.

There are many counts of this clonotype. The rearrangement links TRBV2 to TRBJ1-5, with 9 bases fitting TRBD1. CDR1 and CDR2 (germline): SNHLY, FYNNEI. The length of the CDR3 is 15 residues. The V segment lost 6 bases and the J segment 2 bases; nucleotides outside the gene matches: 5. DNA for the CDR3: TGTGCCAGCAGCGGCTGGGACAGGGGCAATCAGCCCCAGCATTTT. It codes for CASSGWDRGNQPQHF. The whole variable domain, remainder taken from reference TRBV2 and TRBJ1-5, is EPEVTQTPSHQVTQMGQEVILRCVPISNHLYFYWYRQILGQKVEFLVSFYNNEISEKSEIFDDQFSVERPDGSNFTLKIRSTKLEDSAMYFCASSGWDRGNQPQHFGDGTRLSIL.

The rearrangement joins TRBV29-1 to TRBJ1-1, with a possible D match to TRBD1 (6 bases). Trimming took off 5 bases at V and 4 bases at J, with 11 bases between the two ends. CDR1 and CDR2 (germline): SQVTM, ANQGSEA. The CDR3 has 12 amino acids. CDR3 protein: CSVPGQTTEAFF. Written as DNA, the CDR3 is TGCAGCGTTCCAGGACAGACCACTGAAGCTTTCTTT.

In its sample, this clonotype was seen a few times. This chain links TRBV6-2 or TRBV6-3 with TRBJ1-1; no reliable D call. CDR3 length: 13 amino acids. CDR1 is MNHEY and CDR2 is SVGEGT in the germline V gene. V was shortened by 1 base and J by 1 base, with 4 bases between the two germline ends. The CDR3 reads CASSYFWNTEAFF. DNA for the CDR3: TGTGCCAGCAGTTACTTTTGGAACACTGAAGCTTTCTTT.

This clonotype was picked up a small number of times. The gene calls are TRBV20-1 and TRBJ2-7; D not certain. CDR3 length equals 10 residues. Germline V lookup: CDR1 DFQATT, CDR2 SNEGSKA (reference sequence). Trimming left V 5 bases short and J 4 bases short, with 6 bases between. The CDR3: CSAWPYEQYF. The CDR3, as DNA: TGCAGTGCTTGGCCGTACGAGCAGTACTTC.

The CDR3 spells CASSQSGNTIYF. The DNA of the CDR3 is TGTGCCAGCTCCCAATCTGGAAACACCATATATTTT. The chain uses TRBV6-5 and TRBJ1-3; D is unclear. Looked up from germline, CDR1 is MNHEY and CDR2 is SVGAGI. V shed 8 bases and J shed 1 base, with 6 bases lying between them. The CDR3 has 12 amino acids.

The chain employs TRBV4-1 and TRBJ2-1; D might be TRBD1 or TRBD2, each matching 5 bases. This CDR3 comprises 15 residues. Per germline, CDR1 MGHRA and CDR2 YSYEKL. Trimming removed 4 bases at V and 8 bases at J, with 18 bases between. CDR3 bases: TGCGCCAGCAGCCCAGGAAGGGGAGTATTGGATGAGCAGTTCTTC. Protein product: CASSPGRGVLDEQFF.

The table lists this clonotype with a few counts. A junction end diverges from the germline sequence, so it may reflect a read error. The rearrangement links TRBV24-1 to TRBJ2-1, with a tentative D call TRBD1 (5 bases). CDR3 size: 12 residues. Germline assignment: CDR1 KGHDR and CDR2 SFDVKD. The CDR3 loop reads CATGDSYNEQFF. In nucleotides, the CDR3 is TGTGCCACCGGTGACAGCTACAATGAGCAGTTCTTC.

This clonotype was counted a few times. The chain links TRBV12-3 or TRBV12-4 to TRBJ1-5, with 7 bases aligning to TRBD1. The CDR3 covers 17 residues. Unmatched junction bases numbered 10, after V lost 5 bases and J lost 0 bases. The CDR3 loop reads CASSPRGGTDSNQPQHF. The CDR3 bases are TGTGCCAGCAGTCCCCGGGGGGGGACAGATAGCAATCAGCCCCAGCATTTT.

This clonotype has a handful of counts. This chain connects TRBV5-1 to TRBJ2-3; either TRBD1 or TRBD2 may fit D (7 bases each). This CDR3 spans 15 amino acids. The V and J ends lost 2 bases and 5 bases respectively, with 15 bases between them. CDR1 is SGHRS, CDR2 YFSETQ, per germline. As DNA, the CDR3 is TGCGCCAGCAGCTTAGCGGGGACAGTAATAGATACGCAGTATTTT. Its protein is CASSLAGTVIDTQYF.

This rearrangement joins TRBV6-5 to TRBJ1-5; D is perhaps TRBD1 (5 bases). The CDR3 contains 14 residues. Germline V CDR1 and CDR2: MNHEY, SVGAGI. Between the trimmed V and J ends, which lost 5 bases and 3 bases, there was a span of 11 bases. The CDR3 here is CASSPDNPNQPQHF. CDR3 DNA: TGTGCCAGCAGTCCGGACAATCCCAATCAGCCCCAGCATTTT.

The chain employs TRBV28 and TRBJ1-1; D possibly corresponds to TRBD1 (5 bases). The germline V and J ends were trimmed by 6 bases and 0 bases, with 14 bases remaining between them. Germline CDR1 reads MDHEN; CDR2 reads SYDVKM. CDR3 size: 15 residues. CDR3 region: CASRFNGGLNTEAFF. The CDR3 coding sequence is TGTGCCAGCAGATTCAATGGGGGACTGAACACTGAAGCTTTCTTT.

The CDR3 coding sequence is TGCGCCAGCAGCTTGGCTAGCGGGCCCAATGAGCAGTTCTTC. Its translation is CASSLASGPNEQFF. The chain has TRBV5-1 and TRBJ2-1; 8 nucleotides match TRBD2. V trimming: 0 bases; J trimming: 6 bases; junction bases outside the gene matches: 2. CDR1 is SGHRS, CDR2 YFSETQ, per germline. This CDR3 has 14 residues.

This clonotype was detected only a few times. The chain uses TRBV12-3 or TRBV12-4 and TRBJ1-1, with 11 positions matching TRBD1. CDR3 size: 13 residues. V gave up 6 bases and J gave up 3 bases; unmatched junction bases: 0. CDR3 coding DNA: TGTGCCAGCAGGGGACAGGGGGACACTGAAGCTTTCTTT. Translation: CASRGQGDTEAFF.

DNA for the CDR3: TGTGCCAGCGGCGATCGAGAGACCCAGTACTTC. Protein sequence: CASGDRETQYF. The rearrangement links TRBV7-2 to TRBJ2-5; the D is unclear. CDR3 length: 11 amino acids. The germline V gene has CDR1 SGHTA and CDR2 FQGNSA. The V gene lost 8 bases and the J gene lost 4 bases, with 8 bases spanning the gap.

Here the CDR3 reads CASSPSSEERGTEAFF. Written as DNA, the CDR3 is TGTGCCAGCTCACCGAGCTCTGAGGAACGGGGCACTGAAGCTTTCTTT. The gene calls are TRBV18 and TRBJ1-1; D ambiguous. V shed 3 bases and J shed 4 bases, with 18 bases lying between them. Germline V gene lookup returns CDR1 KGHSH and CDR2 LQKENI. This CDR3 contains 16 residues.

The rearrangement joins TRBV6-6 to TRBJ2-5; D possibly matches TRBD1 or TRBD2 (5 bases each). V was shortened by 6 bases and J by 5 bases, with 16 bases between the two germline ends. The CDR3 totals 14 residues. Germline lookup yields CDR1 MNHNY and CDR2 SVGAGI (reference sequence). The CDR3 DNA is TGTGCCAGCAGGGGACCCCGGGACCTGGAGACCCAGTACTTC. This codes for CASRGPRDLETQYF.

The rearrangement uses TRBV7-2 and TRBJ1-4, with D perhaps TRBD1 (5 bases). Germline values: CDR1 SGHTA, CDR2 FQGNSA. The CDR3 consists of 13 residues. Trimming took 5 bases from V and 8 from J, leaving 12 bases between them. CDR3 region: CASSRKWDEKLFF. The CDR3 bases are TGTGCCAGCAGCCGCAAGTGGGACGAAAAACTGTTTTTT.

There are a few counts of this clonotype. The chain combines TRBV6-2 or TRBV6-3 with TRBJ1-5; 7 bases fit TRBD1. Trimming took 6 bases from V and 0 from J; bases not matched to a gene: 8. The CDR3 totals 16 residues. Germline values: CDR1 MNHEY, CDR2 SVGEGT. Here the CDR3 DNA reads TGTGCCAGCAGGTTCGGACAGGCCTATAGCAATCAGCCCCAGCATTTT. Protein: CASRFGQAYSNQPQHF.

The chain carries TRBV7-9 and TRBJ2-6; D is ambiguous. The CDR3 has 17 residues. Germline loops: CDR1 SEHNR, CDR2 FQNEAQ (reference sequence). Trimming removed 5 bases from V and 0 bases from J, with 14 bases in between. The CDR3 here is CASSLLGMTSGANVLTF. CDR3 bases: TGTGCCAGCAGCCTCCTGGGAATGACCTCTGGGGCCAACGTCCTGACTTTC.

This CDR3 is CATSDGQGSYEQYF. CDR3 nucleotides: TGTGCCACCAGTGATGGCCAGGGCTCCTACGAGCAGTACTTC. The chain uses TRBV24-1 and TRBJ2-7; TRBD1 is a possible D gene (5 bases). CDR3 length: 14 residues. The germline V and J ends were trimmed by 3 bases and 0 bases, with 8 bases remaining between them. In germline, CDR1 is KGHDR, CDR2 SFDVKD.